The T cell receptor beta chain described here comes from a study of shared clonotypes between healthy human individuals. Sequencing used immunoSEQ multiplex PCR; TCRdb keeps in-frame clones, though not all of them. The sample includes 650,000 to 800,000 clones, roughly 72% of them seen just once. Study-level findings and limits: Memory subsets generally showed smaller estimated richness than naive subsets did. All-four-donor shared clonotypes had higher generation probabilities than non-shared clonotypes did. Despite large depth, rarefaction showed incomplete sorted-subset sequencing.

Only a few counts were recorded for this clone. Its antigen remains unidentified. The CDR3 totals 17 residues. The V gene lost 5 bases and the J gene lost 1 base, with 20 bases spanning the gap. Per germline, CDR1 SGHRS and CDR2 YFSETQ. The sample taken for sequencing was memory CD4+ T cells sorted from blood. Subset noted: CD45RA-negative fraction. This clonotype was sampled from a woman aged 30 to 39 in good health. The rearrangement joins TRBV5-1 to TRBJ2-3; either TRBD1 or TRBD2 may fit D (5 bases each). CDR3 residues: CASRPGTYTDGTDTQYF. CDR3 DNA: TGCGCCAGCAGGCCCGGGACCTATACAGACGGCACAGATACGCAGTATTTT.